The subject of this entry is one T cell receptor (beta chain). The record originates from a study of technical replicates of blood from a few donors. Produced via immunoSEQ multiplex PCR; TCRdb's table is partial and in-frame only. In the table there are tens of thousands of clones, 95% to 97% of which are singletons. Sequences were obtained from T cells isolated from PBMCs. The TCR was taken from a human donor in good health.

In DNA form, the CDR3 reads TGCGCCAGCAGTGGGGCTAGCGGCGCTAGTGAGCAGTTCTTC. Translated, it gives CASSGASGASEQFF. V usage is TRBV10-1 and J usage is TRBJ2-1, with TRBD2 matching over 7 bases. With 4 bases clipped from V and 9 bases from J, the junction kept 9 bases outside the gene matches. CDR1 WNHNN and CDR2 SYGVQD come from the germline V gene (reference sequence). The CDR3 extends over 14 amino acids.